The entry that follows covers one TCR beta chain sequence. This record belongs to a study of blood T cell repertoires in COVID-19. As for the study in general: The United States, Italy and Spain were the sources of the acute and convalescent COVID-19 samples. PBMCs, B-cell-depleted T cells, or T cells provided the cDNA or gDNA that made up the material.

Clones were read by immunoSEQ multiplex PCR, and TCRdb kept only the in-frame ones, dropping some. The sample has 310,000 or so clones, about nine tenths seen once. Participants came from around 25 US areas, aged about 18 to 95 years. Recovery among Cohort 3 donors was established by two negative PCRs, clearance, or symptom resolution. The CDR3 totals 14 residues. The V gene lost 8 bases and the J gene lost 0 bases, with 8 bases spanning the gap. From germline, CDR1 is MDHEN and CDR2 SYDVKM. Material: PBMCs or T cells enriched from blood (not recorded which). The rearrangement joins TRBV28 to TRBJ2-6; D remains ambiguous. This clonotype was sampled from a woman younger than 30 who had recovered from COVID-19. CDR3 region: CASDHSSGANVLTF. The CDR3 DNA reads TGTGCCAGCGACCACAGCTCTGGGGCCAACGTCCTGACTTTC.